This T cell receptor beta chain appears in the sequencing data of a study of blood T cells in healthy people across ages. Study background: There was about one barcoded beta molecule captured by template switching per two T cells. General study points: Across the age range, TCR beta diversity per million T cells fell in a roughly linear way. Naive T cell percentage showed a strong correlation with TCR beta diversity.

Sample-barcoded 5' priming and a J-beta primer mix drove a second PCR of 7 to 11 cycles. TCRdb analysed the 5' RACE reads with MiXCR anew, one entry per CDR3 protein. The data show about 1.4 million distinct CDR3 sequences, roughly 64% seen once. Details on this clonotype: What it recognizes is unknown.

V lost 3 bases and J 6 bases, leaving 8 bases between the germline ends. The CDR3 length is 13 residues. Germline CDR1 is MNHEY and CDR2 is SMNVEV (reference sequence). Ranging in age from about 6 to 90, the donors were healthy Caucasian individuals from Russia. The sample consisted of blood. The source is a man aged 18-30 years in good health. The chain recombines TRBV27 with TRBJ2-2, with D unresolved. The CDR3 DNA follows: TGTGCCAGCAGTTTGGGGTTCCCCGGGGAGCTGTTTTTT. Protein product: CASSLGFPGELFF.